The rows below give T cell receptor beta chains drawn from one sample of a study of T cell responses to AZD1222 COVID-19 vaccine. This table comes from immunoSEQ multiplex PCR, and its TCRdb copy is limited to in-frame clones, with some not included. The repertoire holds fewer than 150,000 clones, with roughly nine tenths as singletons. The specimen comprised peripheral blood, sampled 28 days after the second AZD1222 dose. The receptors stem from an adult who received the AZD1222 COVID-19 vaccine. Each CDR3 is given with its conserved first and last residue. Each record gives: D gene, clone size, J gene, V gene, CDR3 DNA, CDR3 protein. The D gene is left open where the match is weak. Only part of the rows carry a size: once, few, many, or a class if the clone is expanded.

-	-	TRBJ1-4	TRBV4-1	TGCGCCAGCAGCCAACTACAGGGATTGGAAAAACTGTTTTTT	CASSQLQGLEKLFF
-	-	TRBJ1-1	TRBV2	TGTGCCAGCAGTGAACATCCGACCGACGCCCTTTTATGGACTGAAGCTTTCTTT	CASSEHPTDALLWTEAFF
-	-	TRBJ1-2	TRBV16	TGTGCCAGCAGCTGGCGGAAAGAGGGCTACACCTTC	CASSWRKEGYTF
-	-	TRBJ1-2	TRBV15	TGTGCCACCAGCCCCGGGGTGGCCTATGGCTACACCTTC	CATSPGVAYGYTF
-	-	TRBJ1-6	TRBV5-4	TGTGCCAGCAGCCCTAAGGGGAGCTCCTATAATTCACCCCTCCACTTT	CASSPKGSSYNSPLHF
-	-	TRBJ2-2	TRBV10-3	TGTGCCGTCGACAATGCGAACACCGGGGAGCTGTTTTTT	CAVDNANTGELFF
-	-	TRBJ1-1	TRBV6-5	TGTGCCAGCAGTTACGGGGGGTCGCGAGTCGGCACTGAAGCTTTCTTT	CASSYGGSRVGTEAFF
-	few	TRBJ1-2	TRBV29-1	TGCAGCGTGGGCCCGGTCGAGGGGGATGGCTACACCTTC	CSVGPVEGDGYTF
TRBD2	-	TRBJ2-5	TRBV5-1	TGCGCCAGCAGCTGGCGACTAGCGGGAGGAAAAGAGACCCAGTACTTC	CASSWRLAGGKETQYF
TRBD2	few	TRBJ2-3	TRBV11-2	TGTGCCAGCAGCTTAGTATGGCGGGGGAGCACAGATACGCAGTATTTT	CASSLVWRGSTDTQYF
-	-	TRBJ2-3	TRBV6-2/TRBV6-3	TGTGCCAGCAGTTACTCCCAGGGGCGACCTAGCACAGATACGCAGTATTTT	CASSYSQGRPSTDTQYF
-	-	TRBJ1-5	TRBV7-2	TGTGCCAGCAGCTTATCAGATAGCAATCAGCCCCAGCATTTT	CASSLSDSNQPQHF
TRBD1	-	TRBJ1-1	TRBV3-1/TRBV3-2	TGTGCCAGCAGCCAAATGACAGGGGCGGCTTTTGAGTCTTTCTTT	CASSQMTGAAFESFF
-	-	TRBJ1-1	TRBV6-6	TGTGCCAGCAGTTACCAAGCTGAAGCTTTCTTT	CASSYQAEAFF
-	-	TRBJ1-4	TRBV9	TGTGCCAGCAGCGTGGGGGTCAATGAAAAACTGTTTTTT	CASSVGVNEKLFF
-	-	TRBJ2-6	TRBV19	TGTGCCAGTAGTCAACAGGGCGCGGGCGGGGCCAACGTCCTGACTTTC	CASSQQGAGGANVLTF
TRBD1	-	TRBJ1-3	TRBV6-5	TGTGCCAGCAGTTACTCGGGGACAGACTCTGGAAACACCATATATTTT	CASSYSGTDSGNTIYF
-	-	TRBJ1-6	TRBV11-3	TGTGCCAGCAGCTTGGGGTACCCCAATTCACCCCTCCACTTT	CASSLGYPNSPLHF
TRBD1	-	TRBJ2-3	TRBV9	TGTGCCAGCAGCTTCGGACAGGGGACAGATACGCAGTATTTT	CASSFGQGTDTQYF
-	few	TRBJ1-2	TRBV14	TGTGCCAGCAGCCAGGGACGGCACTATGGCTACACCTTC	CASSQGRHYGYTF